The T cell receptor (beta chain) under discussion was sequenced for a study of T cells in Graves' hyperthyroidism and ophthalmopathy. The wider study: Peripheral blood specimens were obtained at initial diagnosis, prior to any treatment. The study's findings and limits: Most thyroid clonotypes expanded above 0.001 appeared in blood too.

Clinical symptoms, serum thyroxine, TRAb, thyroid ultrasound and orbital computed tomography established diagnosis. From approximately 9.1 ml of fresh peripheral blood, PBMCs were isolated. Amplification of TCR beta CDR3 regions used RNA as the template. The HTBI primer set served for first-round RT-PCR of the TCR CDR3. TCRdb called the multiplex PCR reads again in MiXCR, with one record for every CDR3 protein. The sample shows under 450,000 distinct CDR3 sequences, approximately 12% of them seen only once. The sample holds many counts of this clonotype. The target antigen is unknown. The CDR3 runs 14 residues. The ends were cut back, 7 bases at V and 4 bases at J, with 17 bases in the middle. From germline, CDR1 is SGHAT and CDR2 FQNNGV.

This TCR came from a man aged 25-40 years with Graves' hyperthyroidism that later progressed to Graves' ophthalmopathy. The gene calls are TRBV11-2 and TRBJ2-7; D may be TRBD1 (5 bases). Sequences were obtained from blood. The CDR3 here is CASTLWGAGYEQYF. CDR3 sequence (DNA): TGTGCCAGCACCCTGTGGGGTGCAGGGTACGAGCAGTACTTC.